The 31 T cell receptor beta chains below come from one sample, sequenced in a study of cytomegalovirus exposure and HLA in healthy donors. In the PCR, 60 Vbeta and 13 Jbeta primers were used. The table came from immunoSEQ multiplex PCR; TCRdb's copy has only in-frame clones and leaves some out. The repertoire consists of tens of thousands of clones, with nearly 80% occurring once and the leading ten covering 3.8%. Input material: PBMCs. All receptors derive from a woman in her thirties or forties in good health and CMV-seronegative.

CDR3 bases: TGTGCCAGCAGCGTAGTTCAGGGCCTAAAGGGATTCCCTGAAGCTTTCTTT. Amino acid sequence: CASSVVQGLKGFPEAFF. The chain carries TRBV9 and TRBJ1-1; possible D gene TRBD1, 5 bases. Germline V gene sequence: CDR1 SGDLS, CDR2 YYNGEE. The length of the CDR3 is 17 residues. Trimming cost V 0 bases and J 6 bases, with 21 bases left between them.

Remarks on this clone: The junction differs from germline at one of its ends, possibly a read error. The V call is TRBV7-7, the J call TRBJ2-2; possibly TRBD2 for D (6 bases). This CDR3 spans 15 amino acids. Germline V gene lookup returns CDR1 SSHAT and CDR2 FNYEAQ (reference sequence). The chain's CDR3 is CASSYSRAGTGELFF. CDR3 DNA: TGTGCTAGCAGTTATTCAAGAGCGGGCACCGGGGAGCTGTTTTTT.

The V and J genes are TRBV10-3 and TRBJ1-1; the match to TRBD1 covers 9 bases. J lost 3 bases, V lost 6 bases, and 8 bases had no gene match. The V gene's germline CDR1 is ENHRY and CDR2 SYGVKD. The CDR3 extends over 15 amino acids. Here the CDR3 DNA reads TGTGCCATCAGCCAGAGACAGGGGGGGGACACTGAAGCTTTCTTT. Its protein product is CAISQRQGGDTEAFF.

The rearrangement links TRBV30 to TRBJ1-6; D is possibly TRBD1 (5 bases). CDR3 size: 15 residues. Germline assignment: CDR1 GTSNPN and CDR2 SVGIG (reference sequence). V lost 7 bases and J 4 bases, leaving 17 bases between the germline ends. DNA for the CDR3: TGTGCCTTTCAAGGACATGGGGCATATAATTCACCCCTCCACTTT. Encoded protein: CAFQGHGAYNSPLHF. Full variable domain (rest looked up from reference TRBV30 and TRBJ1-6): SQTIHQWPATLVQPVGSPLSLECTVEGTSNPNLYWYRQAAGRGLQLLFYSVGIGQISSEVPQNLSASRPQDRQFILSSKKLLLSDSGFYLCAFQGHGAYNSPLHFGNGTRLTVT.

The genes are TRBV18 and TRBJ1-6; possibly TRBD1 for D (6 bases). Germline V gene data show CDR1 as KGHSH and CDR2 as LQKENI. CDR3 length: 15 amino acids. V gave up 3 bases and J gave up 7 bases, with 13 bases separating them. The CDR3 here is CASSPVTGQNSPLHF. Written as DNA, the CDR3 is TGTGCCAGCTCACCCGTAACGGGACAAAATTCACCCCTCCACTTT.

The chain links TRBV28 to TRBJ1-1; a possible D gene is TRBD1 (5 bases). The CDR3 length is 15 residues. The V gene lost 2 bases and the J gene lost 1 base, with 11 bases spanning the gap. Germline V CDR1 and CDR2: MDHEN, SYDVKM. For the CDR3, the DNA is TGTGCCAGCAGTTTAATCCAGGGCGGGAACACTGAAGCTTTCTTT. It yields the protein CASSLIQGGNTEAFF.

The chain couples TRBV4-1 to TRBJ2-7, with 9 nucleotides matching TRBD1. Germline V gene data show CDR1 as MGHRA and CDR2 as YSYEKL. The CDR3 spans 15 residues. V was clipped by 4 bases and J by 2 bases; unmatched bases: 6. The CDR3 loop reads CASSLTGTGTYEQYF. The CDR3 DNA follows: TGCGCCAGCAGCCTTACCGGGACAGGGACCTACGAGCAGTACTTC.

The gene calls are TRBV4-1 and TRBJ2-1; D is possibly TRBD1 (6 bases). The CDR3 extends over 13 amino acids. V shed 4 bases and J shed 8 bases, with 12 bases lying between them. Per the germline V gene, CDR1 is MGHRA and CDR2 is YSYEKL. The CDR3 nucleotides read TGCGCCAGCAGCCGCCTAACAGGGTATGAGCAGTTCTTC. Encoded protein: CASSRLTGYEQFF.

CDR3 protein: CASSFWASGDQETQYF. The CDR3 DNA is TGTGCCAGCTCCTTTTGGGCTAGCGGGGACCAAGAGACCCAGTACTTC. V usage is TRBV18 and J usage is TRBJ2-5; 9 nucleotides match TRBD2. This CDR3 contains 16 residues. Germline loops: CDR1 KGHSH, CDR2 LQKENI. The V and J ends lost 6 bases and 0 bases, in that order; junction bases with no gene match: 8.

The chain employs TRBV7-9 and TRBJ1-1; 7 nucleotides match TRBD1. Germline trimming cut 4 bases from V and 7 bases from J; bases unmatched to any gene: 9. The CDR3 consists of 14 residues. Germline assignment: CDR1 SEHNR and CDR2 FQNEAQ (reference sequence). The CDR3 nucleotides are TGTGCCAGCAGCTCGCCGACAGGGTTCAGTGAAGCTTTCTTT. Its protein product is CASSSPTGFSEAFF. The full variable domain, its missing parts supplied by reference TRBV7-9 and TRBJ1-1, is DTGVSQNPRHKITKRGQNVTFRCDPISEHNRLYWYRQTLGQGPEFLTYFQNEAQLEKSRLLSDRFSAERPKGSFSTLEIQRTEQGDSAMYLCASSSPTGFSEAFFGQGTRLTVV.

The genes are TRBV6-1 and TRBJ2-5; D is unclear. V lost 7 bases, J lost 0 bases, and 6 bases lay in between. CDR1 and CDR2 from the germline V gene are MNHNS and SASEGT. The CDR3 sequence is 12 residues long. CDR3 loop: CASTQYQETQYF. The CDR3 nucleotides are TGTGCCAGCACGCAGTACCAAGAGACCCAGTACTTC.

The chain is built from TRBV7-9 and TRBJ2-7; D not certain. With 1 base removed from V and 2 bases from J, the gap between germline ends came to 6 bases. Looked up from germline, CDR1 is SEHNR and CDR2 is FQNEAQ (reference sequence). This CDR3 has 13 residues. The CDR3 nucleotides are TGTGCCAGCAGCTTAGTGTCCGCCTACGAGCAGTACTTC. Translated: CASSLVSAYEQYF.

The J gene is TRBJ1-3, the V gene TRBV4-3; TRBD1 matches at 7 bases. CDR3 length: 14 residues. The germline V gene encodes CDR1 LGHNA and CDR2 YSLEER. J gave up 2 bases and V 3 bases, and 1 base lay outside the gene matches. The CDR3 DNA reads TGCGCCAGCAGCCAGGGACAGCCTGGAAACACCATATATTTT. Protein sequence: CASSQGQPGNTIYF.

V and J are TRBV2 and TRBJ1-5, with 9 bases lining up with TRBD1. V gave up 8 bases and J gave up 3 bases; unmatched junction bases: 8. The CDR3 has 15 residues. The germline V gene encodes CDR1 SNHLY and CDR2 FYNNEI. The CDR3 DNA reads TGTGCCAGCGTACCGGGACAGGGTTACAATCAGCCCCAGCATTTT. Translating gives CASVPGQGYNQPQHF.

The sample holds a few counts of this clone. The junction departs from the called germline gene at one end, perhaps through a read error. V gene TRBV25-1 combines with J gene TRBJ1-1; 7 bases line up with TRBD1. The CDR3 contains 11 residues. CDR1 MGHDK and CDR2 SYGVNS come from the germline V gene. The CDR3 nucleotides read TGTGCCAGCAATTGGGGGGCGGACAGGCGATTT. Translated, it gives CASNWGADRRF.

In this sample, this clone turned up a few times. This sequence joins TRBV2 and TRBJ2-7; maybe TRBD2 (7 bases). This CDR3 is built from 15 residues. From germline, CDR1 is SNHLY and CDR2 FYNNEI. The V gene lost 0 bases and the J gene lost 7 bases, with 16 bases spanning the gap. CDR3 loop: CASSEAYGGGTEQYF. DNA of the CDR3: TGTGCCAGCAGTGAAGCGTACGGCGGGGGCACAGAGCAGTACTTC.

This clone has a handful of counts. J is TRBJ2-1 and V is TRBV10-3; 10 bases align to TRBD2. V lost 7 bases and J lost 7; bases outside the gene matches: 7. Looked up from germline, CDR1 is ENHRY and CDR2 is SYGVKD. This CDR3 has 14 amino acids. The CDR3 region has the DNA TGTGCCATCACGAGCGGGGGGGCCGGGAATGAGCAGTTCTTC. Translation: CAITSGGAGNEQFF.

CDR3 residues: CASSHQGLLKPYNEQFF. The CDR3, as DNA: TGTGCCAGCAGCCACCAGGGACTACTAAAGCCCTACAATGAGCAGTTCTTC. The gene calls are TRBV5-6 and TRBJ2-1; 7 nucleotides line up with TRBD2. This CDR3 spans 17 amino acids. V trimming: 4 bases; J trimming: 2 bases; junction bases outside the gene matches: 12. The germline CDR1 and CDR2 sequences are SGHDT and YYEEEE.

In the case of this clone: Other DNA sequences in the sample encode the same CDR3. The genes are TRBV5-6 and TRBJ2-2, with D maybe TRBD2 (6 bases). The V and J ends lost 0 bases and 4 bases respectively, with 10 bases between them. Germline assignment: CDR1 SGHDT and CDR2 YYEEEE. This CDR3 has 15 amino acids. The chain's CDR3 is CASSLGPGGTGELFF. In DNA, the CDR3 is TGTGCCAGCAGCTTGGGTCCCGGGGGCACCGGGGAGCTGTTTTTT.

The rearrangement links TRBV28 to TRBJ2-2; TRBD2 agrees at 9 bases. The CDR3 totals 16 residues. Germline assignment: CDR1 MDHEN and CDR2 SYDVKM. Unmatched junction bases numbered 11, after V lost 5 bases and J lost 7 bases. As DNA, the CDR3 is TGTGCCAGCAGTCTGGTAGCGGGGGCGTTGCTCGGGGAGCTGTTTTTT. Protein: CASSLVAGALLGELFF.

The sample holds a few counts of this clone. The chain couples TRBV7-3 to TRBJ2-5, with D possibly matching TRBD2 (5 bases). The germline CDR1 and CDR2 sequences are SGHTA and FQGTGA. V was cut by 5 bases and J by 4 bases, with 20 bases left in between. The CDR3 is 16 residues long. CDR3 loop: CASSVPDGLGRETQYF. DNA of the CDR3: TGTGCCAGCAGCGTCCCCGACGGGTTAGGGAGAGAGACCCAGTACTTC.

For the CDR3, the DNA is TGTGCCAGCACCACAAGGGGGTTTGGCACTGAAGCTTTCTTT. Translating it yields CASTTRGFGTEAFF. The chain joins TRBV6-1 to TRBJ1-1; weak D call: TRBD1 (6 bases). Trimming pared 7 bases from V and 4 bases from J, leaving 16 bases between. The CDR3 covers 14 residues. Germline V gene data show CDR1 as MNHNS and CDR2 as SASEGT.

This clone was recorded only once. CDR3 sequence: CAWSTDLNTEAFF. CDR3 DNA sequence: TGTGCCTGGAGTACCGACTTGAACACTGAAGCTTTCTTT. The rearrangement uses TRBV30 and TRBJ1-1, with D uncertain. From germline, CDR1 is GTSNPN and CDR2 SVGIG (reference sequence). This CDR3 region has 13 residues. V dropped 2 bases and J dropped 0 bases, with 7 bases sitting between them.

The chain recombines TRBV19 with TRBJ2-3; possibly TRBD1 for D (6 bases). The V gene lost 2 bases and the J gene lost 3 bases, with 12 bases spanning the gap. Looked up from germline, CDR1 is LNHDA and CDR2 is SQIVND (reference sequence). The CDR3 sequence is 15 residues long. The CDR3 DNA follows: TGTGCCAGTAGTATACGGCAGGGGAGTACAGATACGCAGTATTTT. This encodes CASSIRQGSTDTQYF. Full variable domain (missing parts from reference TRBV19 and TRBJ2-3): DGGITQSPKYLFRKEGQNVTLSCEQNLNHDAMYWYRQDPGQGLRLIYYSQIVNDFQKGDIAEGYSVSREKKESFPLTVTSAQKNPTAFYLCASSIRQGSTDTQYFGPGTRLTVL.

The chain carries TRBV6-4 and TRBJ2-1; possible D gene TRBD2, 5 bases. This CDR3 is built from 16 residues. Trimming pared 5 bases from V and 9 bases from J, leaving 23 bases between. In germline, CDR1 is MRHNA, CDR2 SNTAGT. The CDR3 nucleotides read TGTGCCAGCAGTTTGTACGGGGTCCTGTCCACAGCTGAGCAGTTCTTC. Protein: CASSLYGVLSTAEQFF.

V gene TRBV13 combines with J gene TRBJ2-3; D not certain. This CDR3 spans 16 amino acids. Per germline, CDR1 PRHDT and CDR2 FYEKMQ (reference sequence). Deletions cut 5 bases from V and 2 bases from J, with 17 bases between. The CDR3 protein is CASSPGFAPFTDTQYF. The CDR3, as DNA: TGTGCCAGCAGCCCAGGATTTGCACCGTTCACAGATACGCAGTATTTT.

The rearrangement links TRBV28 to TRBJ1-2; 11 nucleotides line up with TRBD1. Unmatched junction bases numbered 9, after V lost 8 bases and J lost 4 bases. Per the germline V gene, CDR1 is MDHEN and CDR2 is SYDVKM. This CDR3 contains 15 residues. The CDR3 nucleotides are TGTGCCAGCCAGACTACCGGGACAGGGGGCTATGGCTACACCTTC. Amino acid sequence: CASQTTGTGGYGYTF.

The V gene is TRBV27, the J gene TRBJ1-2; 11 bases align to TRBD1. Germline CDR1 MNHEY, CDR2 SMNVEV (reference sequence). V lost 2 bases, J lost 7 bases, and 3 bases stayed unmatched. This CDR3 spans 14 amino acids. The CDR3 bases are TGTGCCAGCAGTTTACAGGGACAGGGGGGTGGCTACACCTTC. Its protein is CASSLQGQGGGYTF.

The genes are TRBV4-1 and TRBJ2-2; 9 bases are shared with TRBD2. The J segment lost 7 bases and the V segment lost 4 bases, leaving 19 bases of the junction unmatched. Germline V gene lookup returns CDR1 MGHRA and CDR2 YSYEKL. This CDR3 region has 19 residues. CDR3 sequence: CASSLLGRVLAGPHGELFF. The CDR3 DNA sequence: TGCGCCAGCAGCCTCCTTGGTCGCGTCCTAGCGGGGCCTCACGGGGAGCTGTTTTTT.

J is TRBJ2-7 and V is TRBV5-5, with 9 bases matching TRBD1. The CDR3 spans 16 residues. CDR1 is SGHKS, CDR2 YYEKEE, per germline (reference sequence). V was pared by 0 bases and J by 3 bases, with 7 bases of the junction left unmatched. The CDR3: CASSLGTGQGLYEQYF. CDR3 in DNA: TGTGCCAGCAGCTTGGGGACGGGACAGGGTCTCTACGAGCAGTACTTC.

The chain links TRBV6-1 to TRBJ2-7, with D possibly matching TRBD1 (5 bases). The CDR3 is made up of 14 amino acids. The V gene's germline CDR1 is MNHNS and CDR2 SASEGT. With 3 bases removed from V and 3 bases from J, the gap between germline ends came to 12 bases. The CDR3 region is CASSDTGQGYEQYF. CDR3 nucleotide sequence: TGTGCCAGCAGTGATACTGGGCAGGGCTACGAGCAGTACTTC.